These 17 T cell receptor beta chains were all obtained from the same sample, sequenced in a study of blood T cell repertoires in COVID-19 (TCRdb year 2020). Library preparation was by the immunoSEQ multiplex PCR assay. As stored in TCRdb, this immuneACCESS dataset retains in-frame rearrangements with V and J assigned. A fraction of the clones does not appear; measured against another copy, unresolved V genes explain less than half of the discrepancy, and the remainder lacks a known reason. In this sample the table shows about 300,000 clones, around 88% of which occur a single time. 6.9% of the sample comes from the top ten. The sequenced sample was peripheral blood. The receptor set was obtained from a woman in her thirties who had recovered from COVID-19.

CDR3 in amino acids: CASSPGGAEQFF. CDR3 DNA sequence: TGTGCCAGTAGTCCAGGGGGCGCTGAGCAGTTCTTC. The genes are TRBV19 and TRBJ2-1; 8 nucleotides agree with TRBD1. V was pared by 5 bases and J by 9 bases, with 3 bases of the junction left unmatched. This CDR3 comprises 12 residues. From germline, CDR1 is LNHDA and CDR2 SQIVND (reference sequence).

Here the CDR3 reads CASSFLSGVDGYTF. CDR3 sequence (DNA): TGTGCCAGCAGTTTCCTTTCCGGGGTAGATGGCTACACCTTC. The genes are TRBV27 and TRBJ1-2; D is uncertain. The germline V gene encodes CDR1 MNHEY and CDR2 SMNVEV (reference sequence). The CDR3 spans 14 residues. Trimming left V 3 bases short and J 6 bases short, with 14 bases between.

This clone was detected once. The chain couples TRBV3-1 (or the pseudogene TRBV3-2) to TRBJ1-2, with 7 positions matching TRBD1. CDR3 length: 14 residues. CDR1 and CDR2 (germline): LGHDT, YNNKEL (reference sequence). Losses at the gene ends were 5 bases for V and 4 bases for J; bases not matched to a gene: 7. CDR3 in amino acids: CASSILRGAYGYTF. The DNA for the CDR3 is TGTGCCAGCAGCATCCTCAGGGGGGCCTATGGCTACACCTTC.

The genes are TRBV7-9 and TRBJ2-1, with TRBD1 as a possible D gene (6 bases). V was shortened by 3 bases and J by 7 bases, with 22 bases between the two germline ends. The CDR3 extends over 17 amino acids. Germline V lookup: CDR1 SEHNR, CDR2 FQNEAQ (reference sequence). CDR3 sequence reads: CASSFPKRDILENEQFF. The CDR3 region has the DNA TGTGCCAGCAGCTTTCCTAAACGGGACATCTTAGAGAATGAGCAGTTCTTC.

V gene TRBV6-4 combines with J gene TRBJ1-2; D is unclear. This CDR3 region has 13 residues. The germline V gene encodes CDR1 MRHNA and CDR2 SNTAGT. V lost 6 bases, J lost 4 bases, and 12 bases lay in between. CDR3 bases: TGTGCCAGCAGCCCGGACTTATTCTATGGCTACACCTTC. Residues: CASSPDLFYGYTF.

V and J are TRBV6-5 and TRBJ1-1; 9 positions match TRBD1. Looked up from germline, CDR1 is MNHEY and CDR2 is SVGAGI. V was clipped by 6 bases and J by 4 bases; unmatched bases: 9. The CDR3 runs to 15 residues. DNA for the CDR3: TGTGCCAGCAGAAAGAAAGGGACAGGGACCACTGAAGCTTTCTTT. This encodes CASRKKGTGTTEAFF.

The sample holds many counts of this clone. The chain has TRBV14 and TRBJ2-7; 8 nucleotides agree with TRBD1. V dropped 3 bases and J dropped 2; count of bases not matched to a gene: 9. Germline V gene data show CDR1 as SGHDN and CDR2 as FVKESK. The CDR3 length is 16 residues. CDR3 bases: TGTGCCAGCAGCCAGGGACGGACAGGGTCCCCCTACGAGCAGTACTTC. It is translated as CASSQGRTGSPYEQYF. The full variable domain, with the rest looked up from reference TRBV14 and TRBJ2-7, is EAGVTQFPSHSVIEKGQTVTLRCDPISGHDNLYWYRRVMGKEIKFLLHFVKESKQDESGMPNNRFLAERTGGTYSTLKVQPAELEDSGVYFCASSQGRTGSPYEQYFGPGTRLTVT.

The V call is TRBV6-5, the J call TRBJ2-7; D unclear. V shed 4 bases and J shed 0 bases, with 16 bases lying between them. From germline, CDR1 is MNHEY and CDR2 SVGAGI. The CDR3 loop spans 16 amino acids. CDR3 coding DNA: TGTGCCAGCAGTTCAGGATCTCTACCCTCCTCCTACGAGCAGTACTTC. Residues: CASSSGSLPSSYEQYF.

Points on this clone: The sample contains more than one DNA sequence encoding this CDR3. The DNA of the CDR3 is TGTGCCAGCAGCCGACAAGCTAACTATGGCTACACCTTC. Translation gives CASSRQANYGYTF. This sequence joins TRBV12-3 or TRBV12-4 and TRBJ1-2; D is unresolved. The CDR3 is 13 residues long. V lost 6 bases and J 0 bases, leaving 8 bases between the germline ends.

The genes are TRBV7-9 and TRBJ1-1; 7 bases are a match to TRBD1. Germline CDR1 reads SEHNR; CDR2 reads FQNEAQ (reference sequence). This CDR3 spans 15 amino acids. Trimming took 1 base from V and 4 from J; bases not matched to a gene: 6. Here the CDR3 DNA reads TGTGCCAGCAGCTTAGGGGCAGGGGGAGTCACTGAAGCTTTCTTT. This codes for CASSLGAGGVTEAFF.

The V gene is TRBV28, the J gene TRBJ2-5; 7 nucleotides agree with TRBD2. Per germline, CDR1 MDHEN and CDR2 SYDVKM. This CDR3 spans 16 amino acids. V lost 7 bases to trimming and J lost 4 bases; unmatched junction nucleotides: 15. The CDR3 region has the DNA TGTGCCAGCACCCTTCGATGGGGGGGTACGAGAGAGACCCAGTACTTC. Protein: CASTLRWGGTRETQYF.

CDR3 protein: CASSPEQSYEQYF. CDR3 sequence (DNA): TGTGCCAGCAGTCCCGAACAATCCTACGAGCAGTACTTC. The genes are TRBV4-2 and TRBJ2-7; no definite D call. CDR1 is LGHNA, CDR2 YNFKEQ, per germline. The V and J ends lost 6 bases and 1 base respectively, with 10 bases between them. This CDR3 region has 13 residues.

The chain links TRBV5-4 to TRBJ2-2; a weak D match, TRBD2 (7 bases). From germline, CDR1 is SGHNT and CDR2 YYREEE (reference sequence). The CDR3 runs 18 residues. V was pared by 3 bases and J by 1 base, with 19 bases between. This chain's CDR3 is CASSWGAGLAVNTGELFF. The CDR3 nucleotides read TGTGCCAGCAGCTGGGGGGCCGGCCTAGCGGTGAACACCGGGGAGCTGTTTTTT.

The gene calls are TRBV7-9 and TRBJ2-7; D perhaps matches TRBD2 (6 bases). V shed 5 bases and J shed 0 bases, with 8 bases lying between them. CDR1 is SEHNR and CDR2 is FQNEAQ in the germline V gene (reference sequence). The CDR3 is made up of 13 amino acids. CDR3 DNA sequence: TGTGCCAGCAGCGGACTATCCTCCTACGAGCAGTACTTC. The encoded protein is CASSGLSSYEQYF.

The DNA for the CDR3 is TGTGCCAGCAGCTTACCGGGGATCAATCAGCCCCAGCATTTT. Protein sequence: CASSLPGINQPQHF. The J gene is TRBJ1-5, the V gene TRBV5-6; D not resolved. The V gene's germline CDR1 is SGHDT and CDR2 YYEEEE. The germline V and J ends were trimmed by 2 bases and 3 bases, with 9 bases remaining between them. This CDR3 has 14 amino acids.

The chain is built from TRBV28 and TRBJ1-5, with TRBD1 as a possible D gene (5 bases). The CDR3 extends over 15 amino acids. The V end lost 6 bases, the J end lost 1 base, and 13 bases lay between the germline ends. The germline CDR1 and CDR2 sequences are MDHEN and SYDVKM. The CDR3 DNA reads TGTGCCAGCAGCCTTGGGGGGGTGAGCAATCAGCCCCAGCATTTT. Its protein product is CASSLGGVSNQPQHF. Based on the CDR3 plus reference TRBV28 and TRBJ1-5, the full variable domain is DVKVTQSSRYLVKRTGEKVFLECVQDMDHENMFWYRQDPGLGLRLIYFSYDVKMKEKGDIPEGYSVSREKKERFSLILESASTNQTSMYLCASSLGGVSNQPQHFGDGTRLSIL.

The V gene is TRBV9, the J gene TRBJ2-5, with D hard to call. Per germline, CDR1 SGDLS and CDR2 YYNGEE. The CDR3 sequence is 11 residues long. The V gene lost 4 bases and the J gene lost 5 bases, with 6 bases spanning the gap. The CDR3 loop reads CASSPGETQYF. For the CDR3, the DNA is TGTGCCAGCAGCCCCGGGGAGACCCAGTACTTC. The full variable domain, its missing parts supplied by reference TRBV9 and TRBJ2-5, is DSGVTQTPKHLITATGQRVTLRCSPRSGDLSVYWYQQSLDQGLQFLIQYYNGEERAKGNILERFSAQQFPDLHSELNLSSLELGDSALYFCASSPGETQYFGPGTRLLVL.